The rows below give T cell receptor beta chains drawn from one sample of a study of cytomegalovirus exposure and HLA in healthy donors. The table came from immunoSEQ multiplex PCR; TCRdb's copy has only in-frame clones and leaves some out. The profile shows nearly 95,000 clones, 7.5% to 8.5% of them singletons. The sample comprised PBMCs. The receptors were sampled from a middle-aged man in good health and CMV-seronegative. Each CDR3 is given without its conserved first and last residue. A D gene is named only where the DNA matches it firmly.

v_call d_call cdr3_aa
TRBV7-3 . ASSLSGQYQETQY
TRBV6-1 . ASSEAEMRAF
TRBV27 TRBD1 ASSFQGESNQPQH
TRBV6-1 . ASNPSGNSKRGYT
TRBV11-2 . ASSDTSTYEQY
TRBV5-4 . ASSLSPDYEQY
TRBV18 . ASSSSSYEQY
TRBV28 . ASLPPERNGYT
TRBV4-2 . ASSQDRSTEAF
TRBV5-1 . ASSLGIGTAGFEQY
TRBV19 TRBD2 ASSILAGGLNTGELF
TRBV28 TRBD1 ASSSERDRLTRPHNEG
TRBV9 . ASSAGLGYEQY
TRBV28 . VIKGSNTGELF
TRBV6-6 . ASTLTGSYNSPLH
TRBV28 TRBD1 ASRNRDRGTGAQH
TRBV5-4 TRBD2 ASSSGTSGGYEQY
TRBV18 TRBD1 ASSPQGASGNTIY
TRBV11-1 TRBD1 ASSEGQTYGYT
TRBV27 TRBD2 ASSSPQTSGKYEQY
TRBV30 TRBD1 AWSGLGQGKYEQY
TRBV11-1 . ASSYRATGELF
TRBV21-1 . ASSKADRGNPGANVLT
TRBV19 . ASSTRLLDSYEQY
TRBV6-1 . ASSQDGGNNSPLH
TRBV7-3 TRBD1 ASSLTFGQGNSGGQPQH
TRBV18 . ASSPFDYLPYEQY
TRBV30 . AWSIAGDFETQY
TRBV7-9 . ASSLGAREYQETQY
TRBV6-6 TRBD1 ASSTGPGQGFYEQY
TRBV27 TRBD2 ASSPTGGLAGVSGANVLT
TRBV28 . ASSQAGVNEKLF
TRBV12-5 TRBD1 ASGLARTGDNTGELF
TRBV6-1 TRBD2 ASSPRTSGGDIQY
TRBV30 TRBD1 AWSETGDTEAF
TRBV27 . ASSSIAFANTGELF
TRBV6-5 . ASSRLGTTNEKLF
TRBV7-9 . ASSPSVDPSGF
TRBV29-1 . SAESADYEQY
TRBV28 TRBD1 ASSPSRTGTDYGYT
TRBV5-1 . ASSLAGGKETQY
TRBV7-6 TRBD2 ASTTLAGFSGANVLT
TRBV6-5 TRBD2 ASSSIAGGRYEQY
TRBV28 . ASSSTKGGETQY
TRBV10-3 . AISESSTENQPQH
TRBV27 TRBD1 ASGDRVPWH
TRBV13 TRBD1 ASSPPTGYEQY
TRBV11-2 TRBD2 ASSASGGASYEQY
TRBV6-4 TRBD1 AVKDRDLAKNIQY
TRBV28 . ASSLKSDEQY
TRBV2 . ASSDWTGAGGEQF
TRBV29-1 . SVGRGTGELF
TRBV6-1 . ASSRDTFYGYT
TRBV5-1 . ASSLEALNEKLF
TRBV28 TRBD1 AIGTASGNTIY
TRBV7-3 . ASSQRSGATDTQY
TRBV7-2 TRBD2 ASSLTAGARYEQY